This T cell receptor (beta chain) was observed in a study of blood T cell repertoires in COVID-19. Some clones are missing from TCRdb's copy, which holds only in-frame ones; the method was immunoSEQ multiplex PCR. Of more than 200,000 clones in the sample, approximately 90% were seen once. Trimming took 4 bases from V and 4 from J, leaving 13 bases between them. Germline values: CDR1 MNHEY, CDR2 SMNVEV (reference sequence). The CDR3 runs to 14 residues. Sequences were obtained from peripheral blood. This chain links TRBV27 with TRBJ1-1; D is uncertain. The sequence was collected from a woman between 25 and 40 years old with COVID-19, enrolled during active disease. The CDR3 spells CASSSGSRGTEAFF. For the CDR3, the DNA is TGTGCCAGCAGTTCCGGGTCCCGCGGCACTGAAGCTTTCTTT.